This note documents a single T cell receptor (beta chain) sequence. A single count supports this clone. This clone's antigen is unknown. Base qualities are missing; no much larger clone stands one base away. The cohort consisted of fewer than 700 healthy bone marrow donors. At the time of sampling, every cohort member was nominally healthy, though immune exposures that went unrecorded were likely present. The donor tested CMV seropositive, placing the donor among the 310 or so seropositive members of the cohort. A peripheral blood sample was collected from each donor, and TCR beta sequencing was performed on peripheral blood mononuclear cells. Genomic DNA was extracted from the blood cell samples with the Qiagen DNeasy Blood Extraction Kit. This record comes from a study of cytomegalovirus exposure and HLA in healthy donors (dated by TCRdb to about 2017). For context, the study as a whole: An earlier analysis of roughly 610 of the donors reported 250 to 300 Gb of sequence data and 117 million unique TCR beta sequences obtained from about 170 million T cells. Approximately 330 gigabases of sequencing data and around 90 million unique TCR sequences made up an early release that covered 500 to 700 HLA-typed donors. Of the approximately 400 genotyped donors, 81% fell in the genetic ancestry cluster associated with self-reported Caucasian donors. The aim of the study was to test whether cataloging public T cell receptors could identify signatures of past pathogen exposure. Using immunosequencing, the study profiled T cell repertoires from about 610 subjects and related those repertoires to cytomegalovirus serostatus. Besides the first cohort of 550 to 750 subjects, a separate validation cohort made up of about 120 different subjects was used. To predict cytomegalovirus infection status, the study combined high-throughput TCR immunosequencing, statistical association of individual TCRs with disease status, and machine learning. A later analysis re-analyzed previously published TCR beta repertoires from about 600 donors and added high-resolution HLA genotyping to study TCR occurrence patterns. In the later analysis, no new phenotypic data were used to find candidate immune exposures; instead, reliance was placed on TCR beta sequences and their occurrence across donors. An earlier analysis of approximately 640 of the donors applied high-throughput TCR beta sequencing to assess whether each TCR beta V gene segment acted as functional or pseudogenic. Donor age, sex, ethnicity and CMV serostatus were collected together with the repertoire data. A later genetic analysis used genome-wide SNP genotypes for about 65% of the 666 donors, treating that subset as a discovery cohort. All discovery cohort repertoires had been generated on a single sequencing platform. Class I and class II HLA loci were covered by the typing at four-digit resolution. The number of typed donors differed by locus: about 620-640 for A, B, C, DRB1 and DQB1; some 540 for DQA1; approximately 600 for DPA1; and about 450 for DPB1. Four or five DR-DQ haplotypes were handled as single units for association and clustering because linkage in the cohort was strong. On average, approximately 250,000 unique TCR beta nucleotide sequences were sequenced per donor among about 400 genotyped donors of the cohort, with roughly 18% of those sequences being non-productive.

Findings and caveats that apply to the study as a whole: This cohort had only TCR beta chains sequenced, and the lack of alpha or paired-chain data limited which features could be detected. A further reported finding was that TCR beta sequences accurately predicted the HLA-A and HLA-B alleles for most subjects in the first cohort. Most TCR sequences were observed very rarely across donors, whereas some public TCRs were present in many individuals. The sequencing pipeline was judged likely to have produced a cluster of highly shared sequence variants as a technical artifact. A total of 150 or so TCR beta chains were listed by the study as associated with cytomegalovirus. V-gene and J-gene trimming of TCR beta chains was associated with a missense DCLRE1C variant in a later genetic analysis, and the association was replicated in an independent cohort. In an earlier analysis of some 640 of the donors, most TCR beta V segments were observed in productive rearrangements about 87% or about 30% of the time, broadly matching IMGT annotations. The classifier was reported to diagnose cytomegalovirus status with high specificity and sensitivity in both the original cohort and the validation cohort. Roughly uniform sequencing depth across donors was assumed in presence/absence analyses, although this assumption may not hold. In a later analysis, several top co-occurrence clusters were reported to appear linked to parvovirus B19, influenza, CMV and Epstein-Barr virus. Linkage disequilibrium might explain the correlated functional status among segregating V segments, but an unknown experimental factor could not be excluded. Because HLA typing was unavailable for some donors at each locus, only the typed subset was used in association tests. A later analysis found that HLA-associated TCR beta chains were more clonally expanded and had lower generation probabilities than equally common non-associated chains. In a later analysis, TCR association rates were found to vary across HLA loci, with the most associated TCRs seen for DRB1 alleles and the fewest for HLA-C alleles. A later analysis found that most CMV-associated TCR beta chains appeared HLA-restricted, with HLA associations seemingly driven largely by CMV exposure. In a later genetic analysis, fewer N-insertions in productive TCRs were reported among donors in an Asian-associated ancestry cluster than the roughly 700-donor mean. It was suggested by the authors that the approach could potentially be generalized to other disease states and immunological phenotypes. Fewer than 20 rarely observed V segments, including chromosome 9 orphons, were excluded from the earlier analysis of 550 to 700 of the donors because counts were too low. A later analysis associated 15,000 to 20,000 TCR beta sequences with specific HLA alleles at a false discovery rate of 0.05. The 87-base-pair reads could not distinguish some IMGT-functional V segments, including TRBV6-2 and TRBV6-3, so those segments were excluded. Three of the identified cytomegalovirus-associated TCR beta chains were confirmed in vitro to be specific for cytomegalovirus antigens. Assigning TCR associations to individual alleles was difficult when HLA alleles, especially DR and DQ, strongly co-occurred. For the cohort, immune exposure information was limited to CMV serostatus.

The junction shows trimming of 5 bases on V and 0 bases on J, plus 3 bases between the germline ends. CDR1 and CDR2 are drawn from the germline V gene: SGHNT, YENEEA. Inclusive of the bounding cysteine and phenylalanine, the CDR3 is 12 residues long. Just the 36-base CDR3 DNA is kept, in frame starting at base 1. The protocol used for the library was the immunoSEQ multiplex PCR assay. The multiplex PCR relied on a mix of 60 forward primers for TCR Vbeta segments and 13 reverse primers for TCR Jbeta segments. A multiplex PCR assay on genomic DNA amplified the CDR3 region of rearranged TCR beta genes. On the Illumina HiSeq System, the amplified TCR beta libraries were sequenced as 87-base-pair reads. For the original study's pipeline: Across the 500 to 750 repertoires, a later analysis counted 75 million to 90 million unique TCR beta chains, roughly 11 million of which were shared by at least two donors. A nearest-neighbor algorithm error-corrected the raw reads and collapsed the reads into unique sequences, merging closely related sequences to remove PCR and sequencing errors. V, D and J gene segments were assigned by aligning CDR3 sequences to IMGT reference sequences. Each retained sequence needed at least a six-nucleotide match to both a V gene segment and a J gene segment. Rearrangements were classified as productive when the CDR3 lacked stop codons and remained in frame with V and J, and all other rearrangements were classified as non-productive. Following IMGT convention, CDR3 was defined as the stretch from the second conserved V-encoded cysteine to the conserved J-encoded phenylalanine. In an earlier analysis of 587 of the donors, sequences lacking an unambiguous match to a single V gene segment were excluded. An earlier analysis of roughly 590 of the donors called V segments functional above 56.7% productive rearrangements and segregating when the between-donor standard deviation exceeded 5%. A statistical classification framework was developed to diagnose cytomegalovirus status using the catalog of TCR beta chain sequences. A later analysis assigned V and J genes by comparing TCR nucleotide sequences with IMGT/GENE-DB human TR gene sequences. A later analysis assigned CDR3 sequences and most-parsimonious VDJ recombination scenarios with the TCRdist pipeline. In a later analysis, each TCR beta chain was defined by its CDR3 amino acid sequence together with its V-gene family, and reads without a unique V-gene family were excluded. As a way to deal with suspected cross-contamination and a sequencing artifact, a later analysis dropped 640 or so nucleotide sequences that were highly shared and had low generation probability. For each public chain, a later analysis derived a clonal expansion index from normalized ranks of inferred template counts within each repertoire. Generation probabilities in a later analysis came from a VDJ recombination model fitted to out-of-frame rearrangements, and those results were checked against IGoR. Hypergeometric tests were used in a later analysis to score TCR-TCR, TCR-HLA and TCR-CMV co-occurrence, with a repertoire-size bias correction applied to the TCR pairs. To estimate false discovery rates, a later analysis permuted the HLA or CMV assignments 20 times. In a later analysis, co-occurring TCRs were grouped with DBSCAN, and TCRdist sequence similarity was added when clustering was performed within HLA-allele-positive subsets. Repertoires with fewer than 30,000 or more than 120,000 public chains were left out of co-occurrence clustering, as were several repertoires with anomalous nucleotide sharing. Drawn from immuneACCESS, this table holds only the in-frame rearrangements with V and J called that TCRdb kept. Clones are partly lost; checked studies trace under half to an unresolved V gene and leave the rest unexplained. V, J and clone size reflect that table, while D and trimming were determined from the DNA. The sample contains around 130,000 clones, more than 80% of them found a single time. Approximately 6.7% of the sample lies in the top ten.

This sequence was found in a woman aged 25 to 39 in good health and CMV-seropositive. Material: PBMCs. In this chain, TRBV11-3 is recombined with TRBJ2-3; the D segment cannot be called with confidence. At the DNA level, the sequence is TGTGCCAGCAGCCCGAGCACAGATACGCAGTATTTT. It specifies CASSPSTDTQYF.